This record looks at one TCR beta chain sequence and its context. Assay used: immunoSEQ multiplex PCR; TCRdb lists only in-frame clones, some missing. The sample consists of some 200,000 clones, 86% of them appearing once. The source of the sample is a study of blood T cell repertoires in COVID-19. Turning to the study itself: There were acute and convalescent COVID-19 samples, and they came from the United States, Italy and Spain. T cells, B-cell-depleted T cells, or PBMCs supplied cDNA or gDNA.

The length of the CDR3 is 14 residues. CDR1 is LNHDA and CDR2 is SQIVND in the germline V gene (reference sequence). Between the trimmed V and J ends, which lost 9 bases and 1 base, there was a span of 13 bases. This sequence joins TRBV19 and TRBJ1-5, with D possibly being TRBD1 (6 bases). The sequenced sample was peripheral blood. The sequence derives from an elderly woman in a cohort sampled during active or convalescent COVID-19. The DNA of the CDR3 is TGTGCCAGCAACAGGGTAGGCAGCAATCAGCCCCAGCATTTT. As protein: CASNRVGSNQPQHF. Full variable domain (missing parts from reference TRBV19 and TRBJ1-5): DGGITQSPKYLFRKEGQNVTLSCEQNLNHDAMYWYRQDPGQGLRLIYYSQIVNDFQKGDIAEGYSVSREKKESFPLTVTSAQKNPTAFYLCASNRVGSNQPQHFGDGTRLSIL.